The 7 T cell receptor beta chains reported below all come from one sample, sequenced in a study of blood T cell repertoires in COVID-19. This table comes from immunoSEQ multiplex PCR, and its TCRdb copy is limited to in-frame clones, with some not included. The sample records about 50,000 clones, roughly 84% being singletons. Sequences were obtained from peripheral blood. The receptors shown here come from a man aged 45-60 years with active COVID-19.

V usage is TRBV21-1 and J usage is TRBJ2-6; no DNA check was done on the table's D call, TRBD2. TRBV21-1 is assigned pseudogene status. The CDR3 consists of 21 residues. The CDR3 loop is CASSKGKNPGGYFSGANVLTF. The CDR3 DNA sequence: TGTGCCAGCAGCAAAGGGAAAAACCCGGGAGGGTATTTTTCTGGGGCCAACGTCCTGACTTTC.

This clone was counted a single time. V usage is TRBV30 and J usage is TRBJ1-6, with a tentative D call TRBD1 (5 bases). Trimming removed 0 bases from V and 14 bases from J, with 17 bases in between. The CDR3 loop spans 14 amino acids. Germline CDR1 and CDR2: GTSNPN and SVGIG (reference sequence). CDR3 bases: TGTGCCTGGAGTGTAGGGGAACCGGTTCTCTCCCTCCACTTT. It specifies CAWSVGEPVLSLHF.

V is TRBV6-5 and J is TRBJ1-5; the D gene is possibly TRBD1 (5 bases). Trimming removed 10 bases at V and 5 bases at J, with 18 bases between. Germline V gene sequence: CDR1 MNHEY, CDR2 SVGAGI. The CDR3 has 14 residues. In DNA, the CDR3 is TGTGCCACTTCGGGGGGGTACTTCGATCAGCCCCAGCATTTT. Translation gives CATSGGYFDQPQHF.

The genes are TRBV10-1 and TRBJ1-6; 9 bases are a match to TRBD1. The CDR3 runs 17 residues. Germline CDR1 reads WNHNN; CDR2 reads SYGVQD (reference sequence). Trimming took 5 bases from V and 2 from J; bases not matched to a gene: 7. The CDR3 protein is CASSPGTGNTYNSPLHF. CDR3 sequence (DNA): TGCGCCAGCAGTCCCGGGACAGGGAACACCTATAATTCACCCCTCCACTTT.

The CDR3 DNA is TGTGCCACCAGCAGGACTCTGCTCCGGGGGGCCCGGAACACTGAAGCTTTCTTT. This sequence encodes CATSRTLLRGARNTEAFF. The chain employs TRBV15 and TRBJ1-1, with a possible D match to TRBD1 (6 bases). Germline CDR1 LNHNV, CDR2 YYDKDF (reference sequence). This CDR3 spans 18 amino acids. V was shortened by 3 bases and J by 1 base, with 21 bases between the two germline ends.

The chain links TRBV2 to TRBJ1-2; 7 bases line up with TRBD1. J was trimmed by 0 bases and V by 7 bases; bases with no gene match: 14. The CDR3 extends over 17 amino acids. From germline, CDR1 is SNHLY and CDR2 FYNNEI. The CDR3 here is CASTPRGTATTNYGYTF. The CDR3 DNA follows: TGTGCCAGCACTCCAAGGGGGACAGCAACTACTAACTATGGCTACACCTTC.

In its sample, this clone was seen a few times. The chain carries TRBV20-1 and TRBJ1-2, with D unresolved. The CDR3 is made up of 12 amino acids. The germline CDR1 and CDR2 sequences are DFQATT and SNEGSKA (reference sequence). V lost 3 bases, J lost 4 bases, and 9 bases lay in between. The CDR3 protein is CSASDGAYGYTF. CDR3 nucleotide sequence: TGCAGTGCTAGTGACGGAGCCTATGGCTACACCTTC.